This T cell receptor (beta chain) was profiled in a study of T cells in Graves' hyperthyroidism and ophthalmopathy. Study as a whole: Peripheral blood sampling occurred at initial diagnosis, before any treatment.

Broader study findings: Most clonotypes that expanded in the thyroid above 0.001 also showed up in blood.

Authors of the study amplified TCR beta CDR3 regions from RNA transcripts. Using the HTBI primer set, a first-round RT-PCR was run on the TCR CDR3. A single record per CDR3 protein comes from TCRdb applying MiXCR to the multiplex PCR reads. This sample yields around 250,000 distinct CDR3 sequences, of which 13% to 15% are seen a single time; 10% to 15% belongs to the top ten. PBMCs stemmed from 10 ml fresh peripheral blood. This clonotype was counted many times. Its target is not known. The germline V gene has CDR1 GTSNPN and CDR2 SVGIG (reference sequence). CDR3 length: 13 residues. V gave up 2 bases and J gave up 12 bases, with 16 bases separating them.

This TCR was recovered from a woman between 40 and 55 years old with Graves' hyperthyroidism that later progressed to Graves' ophthalmopathy. This chain connects TRBV30 to TRBJ1-4; D possibly corresponds to TRBD1 (5 bases). The sample was blood. The CDR3 region is CAWSLGTGGELFF. The CDR3 DNA reads as TGTGCCTGGAGTCTTGGGACCGGCGGAGAACTGTTTTTT.